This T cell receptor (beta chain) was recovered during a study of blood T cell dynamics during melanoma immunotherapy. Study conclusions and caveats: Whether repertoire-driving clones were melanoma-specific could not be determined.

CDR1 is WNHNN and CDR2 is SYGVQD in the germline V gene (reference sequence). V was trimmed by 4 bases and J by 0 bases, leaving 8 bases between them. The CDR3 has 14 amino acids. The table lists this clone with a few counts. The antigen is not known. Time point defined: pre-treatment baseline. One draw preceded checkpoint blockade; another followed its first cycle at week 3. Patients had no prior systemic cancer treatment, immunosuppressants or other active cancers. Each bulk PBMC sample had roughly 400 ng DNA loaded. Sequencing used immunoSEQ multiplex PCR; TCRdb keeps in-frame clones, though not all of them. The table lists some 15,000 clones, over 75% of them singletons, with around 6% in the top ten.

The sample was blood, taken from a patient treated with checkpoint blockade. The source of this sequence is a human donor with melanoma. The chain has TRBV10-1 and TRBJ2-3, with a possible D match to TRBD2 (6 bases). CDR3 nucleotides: TGCGCCAGCAGTGCAGGAGGGAGCACAGATACGCAGTATTTT. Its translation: CASSAGGSTDTQYF.